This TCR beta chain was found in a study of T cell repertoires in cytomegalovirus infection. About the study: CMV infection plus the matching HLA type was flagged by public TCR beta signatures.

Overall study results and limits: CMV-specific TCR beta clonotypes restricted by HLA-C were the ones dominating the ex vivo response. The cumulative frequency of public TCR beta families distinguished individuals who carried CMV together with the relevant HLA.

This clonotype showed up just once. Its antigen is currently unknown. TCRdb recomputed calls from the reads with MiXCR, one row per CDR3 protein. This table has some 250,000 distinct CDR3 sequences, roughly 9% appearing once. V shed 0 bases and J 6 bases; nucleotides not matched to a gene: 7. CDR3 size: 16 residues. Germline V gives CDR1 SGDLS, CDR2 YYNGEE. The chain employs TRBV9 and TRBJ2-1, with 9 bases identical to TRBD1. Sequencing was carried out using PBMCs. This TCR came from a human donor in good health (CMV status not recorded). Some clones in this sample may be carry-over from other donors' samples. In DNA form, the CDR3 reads TGTGCCAGCAGCGTAGAGGGACAGGGTCACACCAATGAGCAGTTCTTC. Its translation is CASSVEGQGHTNEQFF.